This T cell receptor (beta chain) was recorded in a study of tumour-infiltrating T cells in Burkitt lymphoma. Study in general: Productive clonality predicted overall and progression-free survival.

This CDR3 comprises 17 residues. V was cut by 5 bases and J by 3 bases, with 20 bases left in between. Germline loops: CDR1 SGHTA, CDR2 FQGNSA. This clone was seen only a few times. Libraries were prepared by immunoSEQ multiplex PCR; TCRdb keeps only in-frame clonotypes and omits some of them. In the table there are several thousand clones, about 9.5% of which are singletons. Sequenced sample: tumor tissue. The TCR was taken from a human donor with diffuse large B-cell lymphoma. The chain joins TRBV7-2 to TRBJ1-3; D perhaps matches TRBD1 (5 bases). CDR3 nucleotides: TGTGCCAGCAGCCCCCAACGGGGGGGAGGTGGTGGAAACACCATATATTTT. Translating gives CASSPQRGGGGGNTIYF.